This T cell receptor (beta chain) was captured in a study of T cells in tuberculosis (dated by TCRdb to the late 2010s). Regarding the study in general: The study combined CD1B tetramers and high-throughput TCR immunosequencing to characterize T cells specific for the mycobacterial lipid antigen glucose monomycolate (GMM). In a South African clinical cohort, IGRA-negative adolescents, IGRA-positive adolescents with latent tuberculosis and adults with active tuberculosis were compared, with nine to ten people in each group. Broad study findings and their caveats: Using GEM motif frequencies, a classifier achieved about 70% accuracy, whereas a classifier built on the diverse GMM-specific repertoire got to approximately 88% accuracy (AUROC around 0.89). Which clinical samples got chosen depended on the availability of cryopreserved specimens, and the active tuberculosis cases were adults, whereas the controls were adolescents. The smaller NN-distances in active tuberculosis patients were driven in part by shorter CDR3-alpha lengths, while the difference seen for TCR-beta was not statistically significant. Smaller mean NN-distances to GMM-specific TCRs were observed in active tuberculosis TCR-alpha repertoires than in IGRA-negative controls, suggesting clonal expansion of GMM-specific TCRs.

About this clone itself: The antigen it binds to is not known. The input lacks base qualities; no much larger clone sits a single base away.

CDR1 SGHAT and CDR2 FQNNGV are derived from the germline V gene. The V and J ends are trimmed by 5 bases and 0 bases, leaving 11 bases between them. The CDR3 measures 15 amino acids from cysteine to phenylalanine. Left in the record is the CDR3 DNA by itself, 45 bases read in frame from the first base. At study entry, a tuberculin skin test and the QuantiFERON-TB GOLD In-Tube IGRA were used to screen adolescents for latent tuberculosis infection. Immunosequencing was performed on unsorted cryopreserved PBMC and covered some 100,000 T cells per clinical donor on average. Eleven high schools in the Worcester region of the Western Cape, South Africa, served as enrollment sites for adolescents aged 12 to 18 years. Ten M. tuberculosis-infected and ten uninfected adolescents were selected with matching for age and sex. PBMC from adolescents were isolated by density centrifugation from freshly drawn heparinized blood and were then cryopreserved.

The immunoSEQ multiplex PCR assay was used to generate TCR libraries, with TCR-beta and/or TCR-alpha/delta assays applied to each sample. The Illumina high-throughput platform was used to sequence the amplified TCR libraries. The source study handled its data this way. Clustering and dimensionality reduction relied on pairwise TCRdist distances among GMM-specific receptors from T cells that were either sorted ex vivo or expanded in vitro. Each clinical repertoire was scored by mean NN-distance, the average TCRdist to the nearest 10% of tetramer-positive reference sequences. To compute GEM TCR motif frequency, the fraction of unique TCRs matching known GEM sequences by V/J usage and CDR3 length was calculated. Active tuberculosis was classified by linear discriminant analysis with leave-one-out cross-validation, implemented in scikit-learn. TCRdb re-hosts the immuneACCESS table, in-frame sequences only. Its copies lack some clones; in the studies checked, an unresolved V gene accounts for under half of them, and the cause for the rest is not known. That table gives V, J and clone size, and the DNA gave D and trimming. This sample gives 20,000 to 25,000 clones in total; around 95% of them show up just once. 9.4% of the sample is in the top ten clones.

The sequence was collected from a donor between 10 and 35 years old with latent tuberculosis or without tuberculosis infection. The sample consisted of PBMCs. The chain joins TRBV11-2 to TRBJ1-3, with the D gene uncertain. The DNA is TGTGCCAGCAGCACCGTCGGTGGCTCTGGAAACACCATATATTTT. Its protein is CASSTVGGSGNTIYF.